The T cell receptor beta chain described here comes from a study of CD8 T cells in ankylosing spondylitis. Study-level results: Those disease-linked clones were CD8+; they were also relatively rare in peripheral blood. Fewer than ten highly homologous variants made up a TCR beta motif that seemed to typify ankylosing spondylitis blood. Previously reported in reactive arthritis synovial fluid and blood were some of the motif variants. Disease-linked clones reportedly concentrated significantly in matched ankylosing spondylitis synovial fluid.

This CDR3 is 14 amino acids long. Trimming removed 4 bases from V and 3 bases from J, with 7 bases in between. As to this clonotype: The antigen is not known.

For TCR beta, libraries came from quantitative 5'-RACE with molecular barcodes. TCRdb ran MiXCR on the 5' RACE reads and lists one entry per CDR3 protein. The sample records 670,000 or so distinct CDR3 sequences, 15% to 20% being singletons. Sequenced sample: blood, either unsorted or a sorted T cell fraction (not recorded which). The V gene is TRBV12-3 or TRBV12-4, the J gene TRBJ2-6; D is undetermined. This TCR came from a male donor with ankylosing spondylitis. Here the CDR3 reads CASSSGGGANVLTF. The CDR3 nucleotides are TGTGCCAGCAGTTCAGGCGGTGGGGCCAACGTCCTGACTTTC.